The 15 T cell receptor beta chains below come from one sample, sequenced in a study of blood T cell repertoires in COVID-19. Here immunoSEQ multiplex PCR was the method, and the copy in TCRdb shows in-frame clones only, minus some. The table lists under 300,000 clones, about nine tenths of them singletons. The sample taken for sequencing was peripheral blood. The source of these receptors is a man aged 50 or older with acute or convalescent COVID-19.

The rearrangement uses TRBV2 and TRBJ2-3; 11 nucleotides align to TRBD2. The ends lost 11 bases at V and 3 bases at J; junction bases unmatched: 10. The germline gives CDR1 SNHLY, CDR2 FYNNEI. The CDR3 contains 15 residues. The CDR3 protein is CAGKGTSGGTDTQYF. The CDR3 DNA is TGTGCCGGCAAGGGAACTAGCGGGGGAACAGATACGCAGTATTTT.

The rearrangement uses TRBV9 and TRBJ2-4; D is undetermined. Germline CDR1 SGDLS, CDR2 YYNGEE. The CDR3 spans 14 residues. V lost 0 bases and J 3 bases, leaving 7 bases between the germline ends. The CDR3 DNA reads TGTGCCAGCAGCGTAGGGCCGATCAAAAACATTCAGTACTTC. It is translated as CASSVGPIKNIQYF.

The chain employs TRBV5-1 and TRBJ1-3, with a possible D match to TRBD1 (6 bases). Germline CDR1 and CDR2: SGHRS and YFSETQ. The CDR3 runs 14 residues. Deletions cut 4 bases from V and 2 bases from J, with 10 bases between. The CDR3: CASSITGPGNTIYF. The CDR3 nucleotides read TGCGCCAGCAGCATTACAGGGCCTGGAAACACCATATATTTT.

The chain couples TRBV18 to TRBJ2-7, with 7 bases lining up with TRBD2. This CDR3 has 14 amino acids. Losses at the gene ends were 5 bases for V and 5 bases for J; bases not matched to a gene: 9. Germline V gene data show CDR1 as KGHSH and CDR2 as LQKENI. The CDR3 nucleotides are TGTGCCAGCTCAGAATCGGGGGGTTCCCACGAGCAGTACTTC. Translation gives CASSESGGSHEQYF.

V is TRBV5-4 and J is TRBJ1-1; TRBD1 aligns across 10 bases. The germline V gene encodes CDR1 SGHNT and CDR2 YYREEE (reference sequence). This CDR3 has 16 amino acids. The ends lost 0 bases at V and 4 bases at J; junction bases unmatched: 6. The CDR3 loop is CASSLARTGGITEAFF. CDR3 sequence (DNA): TGTGCCAGCAGCTTGGCCCGGACAGGGGGAATCACTGAAGCTTTCTTT. The full variable domain, in which reference TRBV5-4 and TRBJ1-1 provide the parts outside the CDR3, is ETGVTQSPTHLIKTRGQQVTLRCSSQSGHNTVSWYQQALGQGPQFIFQYYREEENGRGNFPPRFSGLQFPNYSSELNVNALELDDSALYLCASSLARTGGITEAFFGQGTRLTVV.

This sequence joins TRBV30 and TRBJ2-7, with TRBD1 matching 7 bases. J lost 7 bases, V lost 3 bases, and 6 bases had no gene match. The CDR3 sequence is 12 residues long. The germline V gene has CDR1 GTSNPN and CDR2 SVGIG (reference sequence). DNA of the CDR3: TGTGCCTGGAGCCTAAGGGGGCGTGAGCAGTACTTC. Its protein product is CAWSLRGREQYF.

The gene calls are TRBV9 and TRBJ1-1; 9 bases agree with TRBD1. V shed 0 bases, J shed 6 bases, and the junction held 6 bases outside the gene matches. There are 15 residues in the CDR3. Germline assignment: CDR1 SGDLS and CDR2 YYNGEE. The CDR3 DNA reads as TGTGCCAGCAGCGTAGGGGACAGGGATGTCTCTGAAGCTTTCTTT. The encoded protein is CASSVGDRDVSEAFF. Full variable domain (outside the CDR3, taken from reference TRBV9 and TRBJ1-1): DSGVTQTPKHLITATGQRVTLRCSPRSGDLSVYWYQQSLDQGLQFLIQYYNGEERAKGNILERFSAQQFPDLHSELNLSSLELGDSALYFCASSVGDRDVSEAFFGQGTRLTVV.

The V call is TRBV5-5, the J call TRBJ2-7; 9 bases match TRBD1. J lost 1 base, V lost 6 bases, and 11 bases had no gene match. CDR3 length: 16 amino acids. Germline loops: CDR1 SGHKS, CDR2 YYEKEE (reference sequence). CDR3 DNA: TGTGCCAGCACCCTAACAGGGGGCCTGACATCCTACGAGCAGTACTTC. This gives the protein CASTLTGGLTSYEQYF. Complete variable domain (other parts from reference TRBV5-5 and TRBJ2-7): DAGVTQSPTHLIKTRGQQVTLRCSPISGHKSVSWYQQVLGQGPQFIFQYYEKEERGRGNFPDRFSARQFPNYSSELNVNALLLGDSALYLCASTLTGGLTSYEQYFGPGTRLTVT.

This clone appeared a few times. V usage is TRBV19 and J usage is TRBJ1-6; unclear D gene. V lost 1 base and J lost 3, with 10 bases in between. Germline V lookup: CDR1 LNHDA, CDR2 SQIVND (reference sequence). The CDR3 covers 16 residues. This CDR3 reads CASSIGRPDYNSPLHF. The DNA of the CDR3 is TGTGCCAGTAGTATAGGCAGGCCGGACTATAATTCACCCCTCCACTTT.

The chain has TRBV2 and TRBJ1-3; 7 bases map to TRBD1. Trimming at V came to 9 bases and at J to 3 bases, leaving 2 bases not matched to a gene. Germline assignment: CDR1 SNHLY and CDR2 FYNNEI. This CDR3 has 12 residues. The CDR3 reads CARRGLGNTIYF. Written as DNA, the CDR3 is TGTGCCAGGAGGGGGCTTGGAAACACCATATATTTT.

This chain uses TRBV19 with TRBJ1-2; D is uncertain. Germline V gene sequence: CDR1 LNHDA, CDR2 SQIVND (reference sequence). V shed 4 bases and J shed 6 bases, with 12 bases lying between them. This CDR3 has 13 residues. The CDR3 here is CASSKRVWDGYTF. The CDR3 coding sequence is TGTGCCAGTAGTAAGAGGGTTTGGGATGGCTACACCTTC.

The rearrangement links TRBV29-1 to TRBJ1-1; the D is unclear. The V gene's germline CDR1 is SQVTM and CDR2 ANQGSEA. The CDR3 is made up of 13 amino acids. V was cut by 6 bases and J by 1 base, with 12 bases left in between. The CDR3 DNA reads as TGCAGCGTACGACGTGGAGGGAACACTGAAGCTTTCTTT. Its protein is CSVRRGGNTEAFF.

A single count supports this clone. V gene TRBV3-1 (or the pseudogene TRBV3-2) combines with J gene TRBJ1-1, with a tentative D call TRBD1 (6 bases). Trimming took 4 bases from V and 6 from J, leaving 9 bases between them. The CDR3 sequence is 12 residues long. Germline V gene sequence: CDR1 LGHDT, CDR2 YNNKEL (reference sequence). CDR3 residues: CASSLRTAEAFF. Here the CDR3 DNA reads TGTGCCAGCAGCCTACGGACAGCTGAAGCTTTCTTT.

The chain carries TRBV29-1 and TRBJ2-7, with 8 bases aligning to TRBD1. V shed 8 bases and J 6 bases; nucleotides not matched to a gene: 9. This CDR3 has 12 amino acids. The germline CDR1 and CDR2 sequences are SQVTM and ANQGSEA. This CDR3 is CSSRTGSGEQYF. The CDR3 nucleotides are TGCAGCTCTCGGACAGGGTCGGGCGAGCAGTACTTC.

The CDR3 reads CASSYRDRVYEQYF. In DNA form, the CDR3 reads TGTGCCAGCAGCTACCGGGACAGGGTCTACGAGCAGTACTTC. The chain recombines TRBV7-2 with TRBJ2-7; TRBD1 agrees at 9 bases. With V trimmed by 4 bases and J by 3 bases, 4 bases remained unmatched. Germline V CDR1 and CDR2: SGHTA, FQGNSA. This CDR3 spans 14 amino acids.